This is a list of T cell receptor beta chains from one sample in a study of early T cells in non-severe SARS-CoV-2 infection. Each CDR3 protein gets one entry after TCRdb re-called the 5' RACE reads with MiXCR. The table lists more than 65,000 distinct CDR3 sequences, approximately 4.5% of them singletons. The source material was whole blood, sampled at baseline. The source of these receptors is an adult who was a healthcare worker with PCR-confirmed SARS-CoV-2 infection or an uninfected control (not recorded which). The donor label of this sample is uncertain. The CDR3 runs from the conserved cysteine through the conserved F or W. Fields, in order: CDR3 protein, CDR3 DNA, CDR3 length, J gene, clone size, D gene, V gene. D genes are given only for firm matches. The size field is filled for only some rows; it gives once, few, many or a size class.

CASSLTSGGPRETQYF	TGTGCCAGCAGCTTGACTAGCGGGGGGCCCCGGGAGACCCAGTACTTC	16	TRBJ2-5	many	TRBD2	TRBV5-6
CASSLVGITQYF	TGTGCCAGCAGCTTAGTTGGGATTACGCAGTATTTT	12	TRBJ2-3	.	.	TRBV7-2
CASSLNRGAGELFF	TGTGCCAGCAGCTTAAACCGGGGGGCCGGGGAGCTGTTTTTT	14	TRBJ2-2	few	TRBD2	TRBV11-2
CASSLQGRKETQYF	TGCGCCAGCAGCTTACAGGGGCGGAAAGAGACCCAGTACTTC	14	TRBJ2-5	many	TRBD1	TRBV5-1
CASSFASGGSSYEQYF	TGTGCCAGCAGCTTTGCTAGCGGGGGGTCCTCCTACGAGCAGTACTTC	16	TRBJ2-7	many	TRBD2	TRBV7-2
CASTAGNYEQYF	TGCGCCAGCACGGCAGGGAACTACGAGCAGTACTTC	12	TRBJ2-7	many	.	TRBV10-2
CASSPGVGYQETQYF	TGTGCCAGCAGCCCAGGGGTAGGGTACCAAGAGACCCAGTACTTC	15	TRBJ2-5	.	.	TRBV5-6
CASTGQMNTEAFF	TGTGCCAGCACCGGACAGATGAACACTGAAGCTTTCTTT	13	TRBJ1-1	many	.	TRBV25-1
CASSSRGLAGNQETQYF	TGTGCCAGCAGCTCGCGGGGACTAGCGGGGAACCAAGAGACCCAGTACTTC	17	TRBJ2-5	few	TRBD2	TRBV7-8
CASSLGFNQPQHF	TGCGCCAGCAGCCTCGGGTTCAATCAGCCCCAGCATTTT	13	TRBJ1-5	medium-sized	.	TRBV4-3
CASSLAGGSNEKLFF	TGTGCCAGCAGCCTTGCAGGGGGATCTAATGAAAAACTGTTTTTT	15	TRBJ1-4	many	TRBD1	TRBV6-6
CASSLGTGSGYTF	TGCGCCAGCAGCTTGGGGACAGGCTCTGGCTACACCTTC	13	TRBJ1-2	few	TRBD1	TRBV5-1
CASSSGYSNQPQHF	TGTGCCAGCAGCTCCGGGTATAGCAATCAGCCCCAGCATTTT	14	TRBJ1-5	many	.	TRBV7-9
CASSLVAGGLDTQYF	TGTGCCAGCAGCTTAGTAGCGGGGGGGCTGGATACGCAGTATTTT	15	TRBJ2-3	few	TRBD2	TRBV7-2
CASSERGSGANVLTF	TGCGCCAGCAGTGAGAGGGGTTCTGGGGCCAACGTCCTGACTTTC	15	TRBJ2-6	few	.	TRBV10-1
CASSPPSGTNTEAFF	TGTGCCAGCTCACCACCCTCAGGGACGAACACTGAAGCTTTCTTT	15	TRBJ1-1	many	.	TRBV18
CASASGQTYSNQPQHF	TGTGCCAGCGCGTCGGGACAGACCTATAGCAATCAGCCCCAGCATTTT	16	TRBJ1-5	many	TRBD1	TRBV6-2/TRBV6-3
CASSWGSGISTDTQYF	TGTGCCAGCAGCTGGGGTAGCGGGATTAGCACAGATACGCAGTATTTT	16	TRBJ2-3	many	TRBD2	TRBV7-8